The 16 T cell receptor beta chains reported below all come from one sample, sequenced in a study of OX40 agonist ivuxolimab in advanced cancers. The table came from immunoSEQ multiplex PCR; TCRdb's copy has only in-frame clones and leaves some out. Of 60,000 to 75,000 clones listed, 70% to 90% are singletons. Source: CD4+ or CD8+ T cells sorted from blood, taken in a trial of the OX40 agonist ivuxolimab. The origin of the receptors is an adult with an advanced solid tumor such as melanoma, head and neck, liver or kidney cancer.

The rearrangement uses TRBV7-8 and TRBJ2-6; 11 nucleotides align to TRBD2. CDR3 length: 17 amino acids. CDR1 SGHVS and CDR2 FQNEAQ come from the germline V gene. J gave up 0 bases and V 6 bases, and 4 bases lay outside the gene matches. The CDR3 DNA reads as TGTGCCAGCAGTCCTAGCGGGAGGATCTCTGGGGCCAACGTCCTGACTTTC. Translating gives CASSPSGRISGANVLTF.

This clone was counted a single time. The CDR3 nucleotides are TGTGCCAGCAGCCCTGCTGGGGGCGGGCTCTATGGCTACACCTTC. Its translation is CASSPAGGGLYGYTF. The chain couples TRBV7-2 to TRBJ1-2, with TRBD1 as a possible D gene (6 bases). The germline CDR1 and CDR2 sequences are SGHTA and FQGNSA. The V gene lost 5 bases and the J gene lost 4 bases, with 17 bases spanning the gap. The CDR3 has 15 residues.

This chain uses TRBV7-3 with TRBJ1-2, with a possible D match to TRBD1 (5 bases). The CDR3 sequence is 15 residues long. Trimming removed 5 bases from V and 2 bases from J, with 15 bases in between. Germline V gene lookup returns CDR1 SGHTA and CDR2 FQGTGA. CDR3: CASSAQVGANYGYTF. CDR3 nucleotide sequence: TGTGCCAGCAGCGCCCAGGTCGGGGCGAACTATGGCTACACCTTC.

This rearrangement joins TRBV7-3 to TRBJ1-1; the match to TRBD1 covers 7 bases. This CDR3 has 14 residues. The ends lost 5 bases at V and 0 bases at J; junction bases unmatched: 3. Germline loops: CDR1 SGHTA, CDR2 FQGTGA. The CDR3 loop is CASSRDRVNTEAFF. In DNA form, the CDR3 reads TGTGCCAGCAGCCGCGACAGGGTGAACACTGAAGCTTTCTTT.

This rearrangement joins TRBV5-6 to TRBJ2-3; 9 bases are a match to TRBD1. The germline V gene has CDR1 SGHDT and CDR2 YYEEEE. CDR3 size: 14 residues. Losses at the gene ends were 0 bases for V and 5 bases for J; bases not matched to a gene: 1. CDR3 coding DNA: TGTGCCAGCAGCTTGGACAGGGGGCGAGATACGCAGTATTTT. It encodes CASSLDRGRDTQYF. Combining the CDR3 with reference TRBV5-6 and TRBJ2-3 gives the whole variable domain DAGVTQSPTHLIKTRGQQVTLRCSPKSGHDTVSWYQQALGQGPQFIFQYYEEEERQRGNFPDRFSGHQFPNYSSELNVNALLLGDSALYLCASSLDRGRDTQYFGPGTRLTVL.

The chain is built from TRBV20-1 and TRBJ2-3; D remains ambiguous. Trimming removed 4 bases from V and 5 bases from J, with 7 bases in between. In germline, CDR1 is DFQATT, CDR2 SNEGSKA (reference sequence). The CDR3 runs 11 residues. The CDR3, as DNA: TGCAGTGCTAAGGGCGTAGATACGCAGTATTTT. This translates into CSAKGVDTQYF.

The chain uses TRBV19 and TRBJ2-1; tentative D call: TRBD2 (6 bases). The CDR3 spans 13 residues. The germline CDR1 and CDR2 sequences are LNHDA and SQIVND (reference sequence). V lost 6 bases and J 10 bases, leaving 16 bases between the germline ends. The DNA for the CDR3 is TGTGCCAGTAGGATCGGGGGAAGACGGGAGCAGTTCTTC. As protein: CASRIGGRREQFF.

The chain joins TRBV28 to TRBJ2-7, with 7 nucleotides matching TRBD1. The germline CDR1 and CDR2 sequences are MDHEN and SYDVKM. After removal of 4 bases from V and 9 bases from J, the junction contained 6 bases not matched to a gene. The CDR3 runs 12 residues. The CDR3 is CASSSGPGGQYF. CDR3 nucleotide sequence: TGTGCCAGCAGTTCCGGGCCAGGGGGGCAGTACTTC.

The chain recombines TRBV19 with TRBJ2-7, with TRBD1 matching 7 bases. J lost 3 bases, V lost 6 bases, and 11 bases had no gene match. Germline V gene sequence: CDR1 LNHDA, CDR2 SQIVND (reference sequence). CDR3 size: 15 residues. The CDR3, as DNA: TGTGCCAGTAGCTCCACGCCAGGGGGAAACTACGAGCAGTACTTC. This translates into CASSSTPGGNYEQYF.

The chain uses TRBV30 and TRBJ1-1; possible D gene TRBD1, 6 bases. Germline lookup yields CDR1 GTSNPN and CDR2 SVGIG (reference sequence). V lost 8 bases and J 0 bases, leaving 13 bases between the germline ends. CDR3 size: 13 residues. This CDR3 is CALMRGLNTEAFF. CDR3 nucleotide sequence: TGTGCCCTGATGCGGGGGCTGAACACTGAAGCTTTCTTT. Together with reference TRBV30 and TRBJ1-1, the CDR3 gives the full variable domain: SQTIHQWPATLVQPVGSPLSLECTVEGTSNPNLYWYRQAAGRGLQLLFYSVGIGQISSEVPQNLSASRPQDRQFILSSKKLLLSDSGFYLCALMRGLNTEAFFGQGTRLTVV.

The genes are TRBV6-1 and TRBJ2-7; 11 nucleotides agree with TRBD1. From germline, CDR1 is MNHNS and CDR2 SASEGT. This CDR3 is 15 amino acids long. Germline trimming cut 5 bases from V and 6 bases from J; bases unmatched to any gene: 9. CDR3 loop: CASSRSPGQGGEQYF. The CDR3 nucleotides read TGTGCCAGCAGTAGATCTCCGGGACAGGGGGGCGAGCAGTACTTC.

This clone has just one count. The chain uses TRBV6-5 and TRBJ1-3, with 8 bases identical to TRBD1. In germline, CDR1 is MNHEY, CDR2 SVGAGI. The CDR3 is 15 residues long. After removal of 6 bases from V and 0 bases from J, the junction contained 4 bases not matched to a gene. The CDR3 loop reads CASRRDRGSGNTIYF. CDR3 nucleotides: TGTGCCAGCAGGCGAGACAGGGGCTCTGGAAACACCATATATTTT.

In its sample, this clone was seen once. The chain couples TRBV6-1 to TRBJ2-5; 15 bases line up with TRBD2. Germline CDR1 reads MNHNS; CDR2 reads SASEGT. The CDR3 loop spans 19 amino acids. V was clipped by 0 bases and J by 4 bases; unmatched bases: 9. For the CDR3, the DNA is TGTGCCAGCAGTGAAGCCGGGACTAGCGGGAGGAATCCGGGAGAGACCCAGTACTTC. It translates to CASSEAGTSGRNPGETQYF.

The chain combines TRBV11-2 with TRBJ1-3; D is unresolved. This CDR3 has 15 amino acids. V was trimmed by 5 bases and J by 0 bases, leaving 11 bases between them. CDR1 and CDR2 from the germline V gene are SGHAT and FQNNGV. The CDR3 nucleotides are TGTGCCAGCAGCCAAACGAGCGCCTCTGGAAACACCATATATTTT. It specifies CASSQTSASGNTIYF. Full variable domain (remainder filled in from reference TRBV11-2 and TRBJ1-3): EAGVAQSPRYKIIEKRQSVAFWCNPISGHATLYWYQQILGQGPKLLIQFQNNGVVDDSQLPKDRFSAERLKGVDSTLKIQPAKLEDSAVYLCASSQTSASGNTIYFGEGSWLTVV.

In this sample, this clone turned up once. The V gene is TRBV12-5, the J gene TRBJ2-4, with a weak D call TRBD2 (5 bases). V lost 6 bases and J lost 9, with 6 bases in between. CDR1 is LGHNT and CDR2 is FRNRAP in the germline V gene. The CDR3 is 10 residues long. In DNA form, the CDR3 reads TGTGCTAGTGGCCGGGGCATTCAGTACTTC. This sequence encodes CASGRGIQYF.

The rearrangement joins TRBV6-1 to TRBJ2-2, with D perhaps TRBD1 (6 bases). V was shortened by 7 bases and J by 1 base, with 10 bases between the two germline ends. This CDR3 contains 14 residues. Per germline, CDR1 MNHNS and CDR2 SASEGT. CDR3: CASIFRGNTGELFF. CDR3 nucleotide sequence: TGTGCCAGCATCTTCAGGGGGAACACCGGGGAGCTGTTTTTT.